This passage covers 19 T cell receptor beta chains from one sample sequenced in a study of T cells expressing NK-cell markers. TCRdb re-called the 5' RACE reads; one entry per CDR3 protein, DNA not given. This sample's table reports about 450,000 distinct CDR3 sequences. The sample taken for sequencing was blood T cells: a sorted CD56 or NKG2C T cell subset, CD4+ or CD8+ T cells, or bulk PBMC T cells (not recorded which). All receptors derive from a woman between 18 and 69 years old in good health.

CDR3 in amino acids: CSAPRDRGFEQFF. The chain links TRBV20-1 to TRBJ2-1; TCRdb proposes TRBD1, but this gene call is untestable without DNA. This CDR3 is built from 13 residues. Germline loops: CDR1 DFQATT, CDR2 SNEGSKA (reference sequence).

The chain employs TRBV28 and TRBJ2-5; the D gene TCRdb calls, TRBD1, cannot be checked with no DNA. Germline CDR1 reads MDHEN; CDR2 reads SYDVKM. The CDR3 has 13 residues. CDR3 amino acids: CASGGGLGETQYF.

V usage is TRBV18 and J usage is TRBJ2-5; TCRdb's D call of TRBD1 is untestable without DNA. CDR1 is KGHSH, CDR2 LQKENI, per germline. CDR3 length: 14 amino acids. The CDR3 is CASSPLPGEETQYF.

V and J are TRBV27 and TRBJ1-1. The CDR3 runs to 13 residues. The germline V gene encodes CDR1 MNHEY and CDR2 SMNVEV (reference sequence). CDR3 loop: CASKRGTTSEAFF.

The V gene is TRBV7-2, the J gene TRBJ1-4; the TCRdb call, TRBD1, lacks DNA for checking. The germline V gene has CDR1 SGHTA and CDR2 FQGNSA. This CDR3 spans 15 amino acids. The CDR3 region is CASSAQGTANEKLFF.

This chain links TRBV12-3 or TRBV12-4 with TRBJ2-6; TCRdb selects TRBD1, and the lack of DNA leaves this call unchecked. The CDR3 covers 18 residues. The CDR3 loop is CASSLGTGGRSGANVLTF.

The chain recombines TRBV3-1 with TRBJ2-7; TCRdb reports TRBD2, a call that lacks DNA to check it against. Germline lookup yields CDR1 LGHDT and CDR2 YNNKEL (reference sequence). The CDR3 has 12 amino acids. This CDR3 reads CASSSGLFEQYF.

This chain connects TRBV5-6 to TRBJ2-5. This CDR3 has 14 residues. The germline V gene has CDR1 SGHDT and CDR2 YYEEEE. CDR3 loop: CASSTGSKKETQYF.

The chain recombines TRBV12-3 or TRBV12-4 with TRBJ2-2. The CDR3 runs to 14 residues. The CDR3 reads CASTSRQFTGELFF.

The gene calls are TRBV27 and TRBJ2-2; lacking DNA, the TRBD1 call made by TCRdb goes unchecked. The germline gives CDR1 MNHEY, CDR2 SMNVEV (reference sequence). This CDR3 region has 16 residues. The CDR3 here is CASSFNRNRKTGELFF.

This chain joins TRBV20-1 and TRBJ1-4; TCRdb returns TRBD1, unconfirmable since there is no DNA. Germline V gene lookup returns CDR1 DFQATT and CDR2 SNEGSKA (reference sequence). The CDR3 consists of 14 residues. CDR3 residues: CSAFSTGGSEKLFF.

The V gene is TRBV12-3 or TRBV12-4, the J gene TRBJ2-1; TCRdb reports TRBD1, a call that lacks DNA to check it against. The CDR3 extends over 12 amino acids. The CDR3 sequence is CASSPQTAEQFF.

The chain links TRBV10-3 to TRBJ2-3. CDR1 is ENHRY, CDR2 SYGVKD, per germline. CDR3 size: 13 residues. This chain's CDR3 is CAIRFGDTDTQYF.

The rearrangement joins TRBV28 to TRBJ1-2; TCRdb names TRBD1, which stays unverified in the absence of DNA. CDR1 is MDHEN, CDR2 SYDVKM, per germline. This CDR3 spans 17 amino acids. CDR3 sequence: CASSSYPGTQAHYGYTF.

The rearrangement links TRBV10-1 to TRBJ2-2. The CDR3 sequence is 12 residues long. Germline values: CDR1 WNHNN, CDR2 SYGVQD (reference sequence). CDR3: CASSSLTGELFF.

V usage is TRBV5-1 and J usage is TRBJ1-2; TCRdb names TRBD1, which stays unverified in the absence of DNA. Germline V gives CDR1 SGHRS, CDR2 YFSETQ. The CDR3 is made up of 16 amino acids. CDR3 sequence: CASSSYPGLDNYGYTF.

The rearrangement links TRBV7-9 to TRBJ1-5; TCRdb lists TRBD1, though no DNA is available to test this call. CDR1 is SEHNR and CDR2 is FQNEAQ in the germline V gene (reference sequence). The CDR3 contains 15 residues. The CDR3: CASSWGDTGLQPQHF.

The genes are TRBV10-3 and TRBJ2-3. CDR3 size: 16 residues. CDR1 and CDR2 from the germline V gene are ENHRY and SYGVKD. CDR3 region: CAISDTTSGGTDTQYF.

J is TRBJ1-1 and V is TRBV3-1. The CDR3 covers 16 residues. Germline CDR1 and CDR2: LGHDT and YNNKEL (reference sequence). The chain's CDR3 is CASSQEDLPMNTEAFF. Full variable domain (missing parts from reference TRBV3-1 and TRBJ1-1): DTAVSQTPKYLVTQMGNDKSIKCEQNLGHDTMYWYKQDSKKFLKIMFSYNNKELIINETVPNRFSPKSPDKAHLNLHINSLELGDSAVYFCASSQEDLPMNTEAFFGQGTRLTVV.